This T cell receptor (beta chain) originates from a study of T cells in Graves' hyperthyroidism and ophthalmopathy. Regarding the study as a whole: Most expanded thyroid clonotypes above 0.001 recurred in blood.

This clonotype showed up many times. Its antigen remains unknown. Losses at the gene ends were 6 bases for V and 7 bases for J; bases not matched to a gene: 5. The CDR3 is 13 amino acids. Amplified TCR beta CDR3 regions derived from RNA transcripts. TCR CDR3 underwent first-round RT-PCR with the HTBI primer set. TCRdb re-derived calls from the multiplex PCR reads in MiXCR, one entry per CDR3 protein. The sample holds some 570,000 distinct CDR3 sequences, around 14% seen once. Exclusion criteria comprised uncontrolled infection, other autoimmune disease, pregnancy or lactation. PBMCs were sourced from more than 9 ml fresh peripheral blood.

Sequencing used blood. This TCR derives from a woman under 30 with Graves' ophthalmopathy. The chain recombines TRBV12-3 or TRBV12-4 with TRBJ2-1, with 8 bases fitting TRBD1. This chain's CDR3 is CASSRQGWNEQFF. The CDR3 region has the DNA TGTGCCAGCAGCCGACAGGGGTGGAATGAGCAGTTCTTC.